A single sample is the source of the 10 T cell receptor beta chains below, sequenced in a study of breast tumors, draining lymph nodes, adjacent tissues. TCRdb re-derived calls from the multiplex PCR reads in MiXCR, one entry per CDR3 protein. Of nearly 200,000 distinct CDR3 sequences detected, approximately 30% appear once; the ten largest clones hold about 4.3%. Breast cancer patients provided tissue from their axillary draining lymph nodes. Material for sequencing was axillary lymph node tissue. All receptors derive from a female donor with breast cancer. Some clones in this sample may be carry-over from other donors' samples.

This clonotype was recorded many times. The chain links TRBV7-3 to TRBJ2-6; unclear D gene. This CDR3 region has 14 residues. The V end lost 4 bases, the J end lost 1 base, and 5 bases lay between the germline ends. The germline V gene has CDR1 SGHTA and CDR2 FQGTGA. CDR3 sequence reads: CASSSHSGANVLTF. The CDR3 DNA follows: TGTGCCAGCAGCTCGCATTCTGGGGCCAACGTCCTGACTTTC.

Ten or more counts support this clonotype. V gene TRBV20-1 combines with J gene TRBJ1-3; D ambiguous. Between the trimmed V and J ends, which lost 3 bases and 5 bases, there was a span of 14 bases. Germline CDR1 and CDR2: DFQATT and SNEGSKA (reference sequence). CDR3 size: 14 residues. The DNA for the CDR3 is TGCAGTGCTAGCAATGGTCCTCATCGAAACACCATATATTTT. As protein: CSASNGPHRNTIYF.

This clonotype occurred many times. This sequence joins TRBV6-1 and TRBJ1-5; D unresolved. V dropped 7 bases and J dropped 2 bases, with 12 bases sitting between them. Per germline, CDR1 MNHNS and CDR2 SASEGT. CDR3 size: 14 residues. In DNA form, the CDR3 reads TGTGCCAGCATAGGAAAGGGTGGCAATCAGCCCCAGCATTTT. It specifies CASIGKGGNQPQHF.

This clonotype has at least ten counts. V usage is TRBV19 and J usage is TRBJ2-1; D is unresolved. Germline V gene sequence: CDR1 LNHDA, CDR2 SQIVND (reference sequence). Trimming removed 4 bases at V and 9 bases at J, with 16 bases between. This CDR3 comprises 14 residues. This CDR3 is CASSNYRAPSEQFF. The DNA for the CDR3 is TGTGCCAGTAGTAATTACCGGGCCCCTAGTGAGCAGTTCTTC.

Note on this clonotype: This clone may be a read error of a much larger clone one base away. In nucleotides, the CDR3 is TGTGCCGGCAGCCAACTCGATAGGGGGGCCAGGGGCTACACCTTC. Translated, it gives CAGSQLDRGARGYTF. This chain uses TRBV4-2 with TRBJ1-2, with D tentatively TRBD1 (6 bases). Germline assignment: CDR1 LGHNA and CDR2 YNFKEQ. The CDR3 runs 15 residues.

At least ten counts were recorded for this clonotype. This sequence joins TRBV6-1 and TRBJ2-6; D is ambiguous. The V end lost 1 base, the J end lost 0 bases, and 10 bases lay between the germline ends. CDR3 size: 17 residues. In germline, CDR1 is MNHNS, CDR2 SASEGT. The DNA for the CDR3 is TGTGCCAGCAGTGAAGAGGGCCCCTCCTCTGGGGCCAACGTCCTGACTTTC. This codes for CASSEEGPSSGANVLTF.

This clonotype was detected many times. This chain links TRBV30 with TRBJ2-3; no reliable D call. CDR1 is GTSNPN and CDR2 is SVGIG in the germline V gene (reference sequence). CDR3 length: 10 residues. V gave up 5 bases and J gave up 4 bases, with 4 bases separating them. The CDR3 region is CAWQSDTQYF. The CDR3, as DNA: TGTGCCTGGCAGTCAGATACGCAGTATTTT.

This clonotype was seen many times. The chain employs TRBV5-1 and TRBJ1-2; 7 positions agree with TRBD1. Germline V gene lookup returns CDR1 SGHRS and CDR2 YFSETQ. This CDR3 is 15 amino acids long. Losses at the gene ends were 5 bases for V and 1 base for J; bases not matched to a gene: 8. This CDR3 is CASSGTVGFNYGYTF. As DNA, the CDR3 is TGCGCCAGCAGTGGGACAGTAGGCTTTAACTATGGCTACACCTTC.

On this clonotype: The junction differs from germline at one of its ends, possibly a read error. The V and J genes are TRBV7-9 and TRBJ2-3; 11 bases line up with TRBD2. CDR3 length equals 15 residues. Germline CDR1 is SEHNR and CDR2 is FQNEAQ (reference sequence). CDR3: CATSRGGLAADTQYF. CDR3 sequence (DNA): TGTGCCACCAGCAGAGGGGGACTAGCGGCAGATACGCAGTATTTT.

This clonotype was seen at least ten times. The J gene is TRBJ2-3, the V gene TRBV20-1; D perhaps matches TRBD2 (7 bases). The V and J ends lost 3 bases and 2 bases respectively, with 12 bases between them. CDR1 DFQATT and CDR2 SNEGSKA come from the germline V gene (reference sequence). This CDR3 has 14 amino acids. CDR3 sequence (DNA): TGCAGTGCTAGGAGGCGGGGGCTCACAGATACGCAGTATTTT. Its protein is CSARRRGLTDTQYF.